This T cell receptor (beta chain) came from a study of PD-1 blockade in classical Hodgkin lymphoma (dated by TCRdb to 2019 to 2021). For the wider study: Nivolumab dosing was 3 mg/kg intravenously every 2 weeks, continuing until either disease progression or unacceptable toxicity. A peripheral blood immune signature of response to PD-1 blockade in classical Hodgkin lymphoma was defined using TCR beta sequencing and CyTOF.

General findings and caveats noted by the study authors: The study was limited to a single clinical trial cohort, and causes of repertoire differences, possibly disease activity or prior therapy, remained undefined. Diversity was lower in patients who began nivolumab less than 1 year after ASCT, so these patients were left out of later analyses to avoid confounding by immune reconstitution. Trial patients with a complete response had baseline diversity similar to that of newly diagnosed patients, while partial responders and progressors had significantly lower diversity. Newly diagnosed patients were reported to have lower baseline TCR diversity than healthy donors, and relapsed/refractory patients were reported to have lower baseline TCR diversity still. A significant rise by C4D1 was seen in CD4+ but not CD8+ TCR diversity (p=0.0027 vs p=0.16), with the rise being most apparent in complete responders (p=0.02).

Taken from cysteine to phenylalanine, the CDR3 has 17 residues. Only the CDR3 region is kept as DNA, spanning 51 bases read in frame from base 1. Trimming takes 6 bases off V and 0 bases off J; junction bases not matched to a gene: 13. Genomic DNA was extracted with the Qiagen DNeasy kit from unsorted PBMCs and from negatively selected CD4+ and CD8+ fractions. TCR beta CDR3 regions were amplified by immunoSEQ multiplex PCR using primers annealing to V and J segments. A synthetic immune receptor repertoire was used to minimize amplification bias, and any residual bias was removed computationally once sequencing was done. Per the authors' processing: Repertoire diversity was quantified as the Shannon entropy index using custom Python scripts. Unsorted, CD4+ and CD8+ repertoires were analyzed separately, except in combined analyses where CD4+ and CD8+ sequences were merged in silico. A clone was considered expanded if an increase in frequency of at least 2-fold after treatment relative to C1D1 was found, and a pseudocount of 0.5 was applied to clones undetected at baseline. Clones with 0 or 1 copy at C1D1 were defined as singleton clones, while clones with 2 or more copies were defined as non-singleton clones. Clones expanded in unsorted samples were labelled as CD4+, CD8+ or unknown by matching protein sequences in sorted samples from the same patient. Wilcoxon tests on paired samples were used to test changes in diversity from C1D1 to C4D1. The immuneACCESS repertoire file appears here via TCRdb, limited to in-frame rearrangements. These files lack a portion of the clones; in checked studies, under half of the deficit traces to unresolved V genes, and the cause of the others is not known. The V and J calls and clone size were taken over from that table, and D and trimming were inferred from the DNA. The sample table contains under 15,000 clones; only one count was recorded for approximately 79% of them. The top ten hold roughly 1.6% of the sample.

With regard to this clone: What this receptor recognizes is not known. No base quality information exists; no much larger clone differs at one position.

What the time point label conveys for this sample: cycle 1 day 1 (C1D1), immediately before nivolumab initiation. Every trial patient had relapsed after autologous stem cell transplantation, and cohorts A, B and C differed in prior brentuximab vedotin exposure. Using a Miltenyi CD4+ T cell isolation kit, CD4+ T cells were purified from thawed PBMCs through magnetic negative selection. The trial cohort included fewer than 65 patients with relapsed/refractory classical Hodgkin lymphoma, and each patient had a best overall response of complete response, partial response or progressive disease. Single-agent nivolumab was administered to trial patients in the multi-cohort phase II CheckMate 205 trial. An independent review committee assessed best overall response by applying the 2007 International Working Group response criteria. PBMCs from the trial were collected at three points: immediately before nivolumab initiation (C1D1), and during therapy at cycle 2 day 1 and cycle 4 day 1. Peripheral blood was collected in 8 mL Vacutainer Cell Preparation Tubes, from which PBMCs were isolated by centrifugation and then cryopreserved. Purified CD4+ and CD8+ fractions were prepared only for cases in which an additional PBMC sample was available. Magnetically labelled cells were removed on LS columns in a quadroMACS separator, and the flow-through was retained as the purified fraction.

This chain is built from TRBV23-1 and TRBJ1-1, with TRBD1 matching 7 junction bases. TRBV23-1 falls under the ORF class, with uncertain function. Sequenced here: CD4+ T cells from blood, sampled at baseline. This clonotype originated in a human donor with classical Hodgkin lymphoma. CDR3 region: CASSLTGKCSLNTEAFF. The sequence in DNA is TGCGCCAGCAGCCTGACAGGGAAGTGCAGTTTGAACACTGAAGCTTTCTTT.